A selection of T cell receptor beta chains follows, all from one sample in a study of blood T cell repertoires in COVID-19. The data were produced by immunoSEQ multiplex PCR, yet TCRdb's version contains in-frame clones alone and is incomplete. Among about 270,000 clones, 85% to 90% were seen once, and the ten largest hold approximately 2%. Material: PBMCs or T cells enriched from blood (not recorded which). The receptors stem from a woman aged 55-75 years in a cohort exposed to, infected with or recovered from COVID-19 (not recorded which). Each CDR3 is given with its conserved first and last residue. Fields, in order: clone size, D gene, J gene, V gene, CDR3 protein, CDR3 DNA. D genes are given only for firm matches. Size tells how often a clone was seen (once, few, many) or the class of an expanded clone, and some rows leave it out.

-,-,TRBJ1-4,TRBV5-4,CASSFAPDRINEKLFF,TGTGCCAGCAGCTTTGCGCCCGACAGGATAAATGAAAAACTGTTTTTT
-,-,TRBJ2-1,TRBV5-1,CASSLDGGTAYNEQFF,TGCGCCAGCAGCTTGGATGGCGGGACGGCCTACAATGAGCAGTTCTTC
-,-,TRBJ2-5,TRBV9,CASSPGLGRGEETQYF,TGTGCCAGCAGCCCAGGGCTTGGCAGGGGGGAAGAGACCCAGTACTTC
-,TRBD1,TRBJ1-5,TRBV19,CASSRQGAQPQHF,TGTGCCAGTAGTCGACAGGGAGCTCAGCCCCAGCATTTT
-,-,TRBJ2-3,TRBV5-5,CASSLVPGGTDTQYF,TGTGCCAGCAGCTTGGTGCCAGGAGGGACAGATACGCAGTATTTT
-,-,TRBJ1-5,TRBV28,CASSLIGQGKQPQHF,TGTGCCAGCAGTTTAATAGGGCAGGGGAAACAGCCCCAGCATTTT
-,TRBD1,TRBJ1-6,TRBV13,CASSSGGGSPLHF,TGTGCCAGCAGCTCAGGGGGAGGTTCACCCCTCCACTTT
-,TRBD1,TRBJ1-2,TRBV6-5,CASSRQGNYGYTF,TGTGCCAGCAGTCGACAGGGAAACTATGGCTACACCTTC
once,TRBD2,TRBJ2-1,TRBV2,CASRLSGSSYNEQFF,TGTGCCAGCAGACTAAGCGGGAGCTCCTACAATGAGCAGTTCTTC
-,-,TRBJ2-7,TRBV27,CASSGNSYEQYF,TGTGCCAGCAGCGGGAACTCCTACGAGCAGTACTTC
-,-,TRBJ1-4,TRBV7-2,CASSLVGAPNEKLFF,TGTGCCAGCAGCTTAGTTGGAGCCCCCAATGAAAAACTGTTTTTT
few,-,TRBJ1-1,TRBV5-4,CASRLTQGNTEAFF,TGTGCCAGCAGGCTTACTCAGGGGAACACTGAAGCTTTCTTT
-,-,TRBJ1-1,TRBV3-1/TRBV3-2,CASSQGSRGRAEAFF,TGTGCCAGCAGCCAGGGGTCGAGGGGGAGGGCTGAAGCTTTCTTT
-,TRBD1,TRBJ1-2,TRBV19,CASSTRTGGIYGYTF,TGTGCCAGTAGTACGCGGACAGGTGGCATCTATGGCTACACCTTC
-,-,TRBJ2-1,TRBV27,CASSFPGMKHNEQFF,TGTGCCAGCAGTTTTCCCGGGATGAAACACAATGAGCAGTTCTTC
once,TRBD1,TRBJ1-2,TRBV27,CASKRDRARNYGYTF,TGTGCCAGTAAGCGGGACAGGGCCCGAAACTATGGCTACACCTTC
-,-,TRBJ1-2,TRBV10-1,CASSEYRDYGYTF,TGCGCCAGCAGTGAGTACAGGGATTATGGCTACACCTTC
-,-,TRBJ2-1,TRBV11-3,CASSPQEASSEQFF,TGTGCCAGCAGCCCCCAGGAGGCTAGCAGTGAGCAGTTCTTC
-,TRBD1,TRBJ1-1,TRBV25-1,CASSEWGQGPEAFF,TGTGCCAGCAGTGAATGGGGACAGGGGCCTGAAGCTTTCTTT
-,-,TRBJ2-7,TRBV24-1,CATSDLTPRGWEQYF,TGTGCCACCAGTGATTTAACGCCCAGGGGATGGGAGCAGTACTTC
-,TRBD2,TRBJ2-4,TRBV18,CASSPTRGRGAGGENIQYF,TGTGCCAGCTCACCCACCCGGGGCCGGGGGGCGGGAGGGGAAAACATTCAGTACTTC
-,TRBD1,TRBJ2-1,TRBV7-2,CASSLDRGLNREQFF,TGTGCCAGCAGCTTAGACAGGGGGCTTAACCGGGAGCAGTTCTTC
-,-,TRBJ2-6,TRBV18,CASSPPIPPSGANVLTF,TGTGCCAGCTCACCCCCTATACCCCCTTCGGGGGCCAACGTCCTGACTTTC
-,-,TRBJ2-1,TRBV11-3,CASSLGRLGSSYNEQFF,TGTGCCAGCAGCTTGGGCCGCTTAGGGAGCTCCTACAATGAGCAGTTCTTC
-,TRBD1,TRBJ2-4,TRBV6-2/TRBV6-3,CASSTHRGAKNIQYF,TGTGCCAGCAGTACGCACAGGGGGGCCAAAAACATTCAGTACTTC
-,TRBD1,TRBJ1-5,TRBV29-1,CSASTGVNQPQHF,TGCAGCGCCAGCACAGGGGTCAATCAGCCCCAGCATTTT
-,-,TRBJ2-1,TRBV10-3,CAISELDEQFF,TGTGCCATCAGTGAGTTAGATGAGCAGTTCTTC
-,-,TRBJ1-1,TRBV6-2/TRBV6-3,CASSLRATEAFF,TGTGCCAGCAGCCTGAGAGCCACTGAAGCTTTCTTT
once,TRBD1,TRBJ2-7,TRBV25-1,CASSSTGSNYEQYF,TGTGCCAGCAGTTCGACAGGGTCGAACTACGAGCAGTACTTC
-,-,TRBJ2-3,TRBV9,CASSVYTDTQYF,TGTGCCAGCAGCGTCTACACAGATACGCAGTATTTT
-,TRBD1,TRBJ1-2,TRBV5-1,CASSVTGAGYGYTF,TGCGCCAGCAGCGTGACAGGGGCGGGCTATGGCTACACCTTC
-,-,TRBJ1-2,TRBV5-6,CASSPFPDGYTF,TGTGCCAGCAGCCCCTTTCCGGATGGCTACACCTTC
-,-,TRBJ1-1,TRBV7-9,CASSLSLTGNTEAFF,TGTGCCAGCAGCCTTAGCCTTACCGGGAACACTGAAGCTTTCTTT
once,-,TRBJ2-3,TRBV21-1,CASSKRAFWTPINTDTQYF,TGTGCCAGCAGCAAAAGAGCCTTTTGGACTCCCATCAACACAGATACGCAGTATTTT
-,TRBD1,TRBJ1-6,TRBV27,CASSGRQGYNSPLHF,TGTGCCAGCAGTGGCCGACAGGGATATAATTCACCCCTCCACTTT
-,TRBD1,TRBJ1-5,TRBV28,CASSLQGAFQPQHF,TGTGCCAGCAGTTTACAGGGGGCATTTCAGCCCCAGCATTTT
once,TRBD2,TRBJ2-1,TRBV11-3,CASSPLRGDNEQFF,TGTGCCAGCAGCCCCCTCCGGGGGGATAATGAGCAGTTCTTC
-,TRBD1,TRBJ2-3,TRBV11-2,CASSQASGQGALTQYF,TGTGCCAGCAGCCAGGCCTCGGGACAGGGGGCACTTACGCAGTATTTT
-,-,TRBJ2-3,TRBV9,CASSPGACTDTQYF,TGTGCCAGCAGCCCTGGGGCCTGCACAGATACGCAGTATTTT
-,-,TRBJ2-5,TRBV5-1,CASSLAGGRGETQYF,TGCGCCAGCAGCTTGGCGGGGGGCCGGGGAGAGACCCAGTACTTC
-,-,TRBJ1-2,TRBV18,CASSPGSHTNYGYTF,TGTGCCAGCTCACCAGGCTCCCATACCAACTATGGCTACACCTTC
-,-,TRBJ1-3,TRBV7-9,CASRPHTGSSGNTIYF,TGTGCCAGCAGACCCCATACAGGAAGCTCTGGAAACACCATATATTTT
-,TRBD1,TRBJ2-7,TRBV11-3,CASSSFGTGNYEQYF,TGTGCCAGCAGCTCGTTCGGGACAGGGAATTACGAGCAGTACTTC
-,TRBD1,TRBJ1-4,TRBV29-1,CSARQGFGEKLFF,TGCAGCGCGCGACAGGGATTCGGTGAAAAACTGTTTTTT
-,TRBD1,TRBJ1-2,TRBV11-2,CASSLAPTGGPYGYTF,TGTGCCAGCAGCTTAGCCCCGACAGGGGGTCCCTATGGCTACACCTTC
-,-,TRBJ1-1,TRBV27,CASRAGLLGDEAFF,TGTGCCAGCAGGGCAGGGCTTCTGGGTGATGAAGCTTTCTTT
-,-,TRBJ1-6,TRBV5-5,CASSLTGISYNSPLHF,TGTGCCAGCAGCTTGACAGGGATCTCCTATAATTCACCCCTCCACTTT
few,-,TRBJ1-1,TRBV11-3,CASSLADSDVGTEAFF,TGTGCCAGCAGCTTAGCCGATAGTGATGTTGGCACTGAAGCTTTCTTT
-,-,TRBJ2-2,TRBV12-3/TRBV12-4,CASSLGPSRELFF,TGTGCCAGCAGTTTAGGCCCTAGTCGGGAGCTGTTTTTT
-,TRBD1,TRBJ1-2,TRBV11-2,CASSSGQGAGGYTF,TGTGCCAGCAGCTCGGGACAGGGGGCGGGAGGCTACACCTTC
-,TRBD2,TRBJ2-7,TRBV19,CASSRDYLGSYEQYF,TGTGCCAGTAGTCGGGACTACTTGGGCTCCTACGAGCAGTACTTC
-,-,TRBJ1-2,TRBV18,CASSPPRENYGYTF,TGTGCCAGCTCACCACCTAGGGAGAACTATGGCTACACCTTC
once,-,TRBJ1-1,TRBV5-1,CASSLDSPNTEAFF,TGCGCCAGCAGCTTGGACTCCCCGAACACTGAAGCTTTCTTT
-,-,TRBJ2-6,TRBV19,CASSIGQGSASGANVLTF,TGTGCCAGTAGTATTGGTCAGGGATCTGCTTCTGGGGCCAACGTCCTGACTTTC